This T cell receptor beta chain was observed in a study of response to subunit inactivated influenza vaccine. The V end lost 4 bases, the J end lost 0 bases, and 15 bases lay between the germline ends. CDR1 and CDR2 from the germline V gene are MNHEY and SMNVEV (reference sequence). The CDR3 spans 16 residues. This clonotype has more than one count but fewer than ten. MiXCR, run by TCRdb on the RT-PCR reads, gives a single entry per CDR3 protein. The sample includes a few hundred thousand distinct CDR3 sequences, about a fifth of them seen just once. J is TRBJ1-1 and V is TRBV27; maybe TRBD1 (6 bases). This clonotype was obtained from a man aged 50 to 69 who received an inactivated influenza vaccine. Sequencing used PBMCs from blood, obtained approximately 20 months after vaccination. CDR3 in DNA: TGTGCCAGCAGTTCATGGCGCGACAGGATGAACACTGAAGCTTTCTTT. Its translation: CASSSWRDRMNTEAFF.